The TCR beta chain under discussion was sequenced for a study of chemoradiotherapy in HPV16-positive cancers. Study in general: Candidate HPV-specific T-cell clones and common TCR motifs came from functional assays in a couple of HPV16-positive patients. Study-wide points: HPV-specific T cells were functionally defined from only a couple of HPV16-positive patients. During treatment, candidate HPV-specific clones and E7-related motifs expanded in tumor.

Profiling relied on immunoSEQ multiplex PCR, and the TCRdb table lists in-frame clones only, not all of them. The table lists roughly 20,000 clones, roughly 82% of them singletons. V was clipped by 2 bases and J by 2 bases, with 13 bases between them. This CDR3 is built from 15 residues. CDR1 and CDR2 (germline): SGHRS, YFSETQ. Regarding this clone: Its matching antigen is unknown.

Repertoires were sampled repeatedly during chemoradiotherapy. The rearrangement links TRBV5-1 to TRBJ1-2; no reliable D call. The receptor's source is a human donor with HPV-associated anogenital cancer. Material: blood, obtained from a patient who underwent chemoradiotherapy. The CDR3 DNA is TGCGCCAGCAGCTTTAATAGGTCAGCGAACTATGGCTACACCTTC. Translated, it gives CASSFNRSANYGYTF.